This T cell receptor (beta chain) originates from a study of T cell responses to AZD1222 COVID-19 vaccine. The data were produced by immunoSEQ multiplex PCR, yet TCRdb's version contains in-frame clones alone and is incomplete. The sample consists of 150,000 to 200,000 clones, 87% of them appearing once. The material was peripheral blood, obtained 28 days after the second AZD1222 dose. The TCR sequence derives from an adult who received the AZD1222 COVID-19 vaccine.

The CDR3 DNA sequence: TGTGCCAGCAGCTTCGGTGCCTTAAACACCATATATTTT. It specifies CASSFGALNTIYF. J is TRBJ1-3 and V is TRBV5-6; D gene uncertain. This CDR3 has 13 residues. CDR1 SGHDT and CDR2 YYEEEE come from the germline V gene. V gave up 2 bases and J gave up 6 bases, with 9 bases separating them.